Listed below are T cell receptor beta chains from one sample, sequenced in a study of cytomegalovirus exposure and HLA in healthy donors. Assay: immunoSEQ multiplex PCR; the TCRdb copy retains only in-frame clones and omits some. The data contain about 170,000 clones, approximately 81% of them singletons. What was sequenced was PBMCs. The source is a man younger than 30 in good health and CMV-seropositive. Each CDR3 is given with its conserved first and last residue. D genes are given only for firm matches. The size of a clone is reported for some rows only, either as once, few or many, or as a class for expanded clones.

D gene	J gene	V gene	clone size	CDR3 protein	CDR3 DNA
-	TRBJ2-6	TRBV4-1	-	CASSQDWGGSDSGANGLTF	TGCGCCAGCAGCCAAGATTGGGGGGGCTCGGACTCTGGGGCCAACGGCCTGACTTTC
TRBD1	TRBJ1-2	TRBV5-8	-	CASSFGDRGSYTF	TGTGCCAGCAGCTTTGGGGACAGGGGTAGCTACACCTTC
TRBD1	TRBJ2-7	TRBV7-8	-	CASSSGTGVYEQYF	TGTGCCAGCAGCTCCGGGACAGGGGTTTACGAGCAGTACTTC
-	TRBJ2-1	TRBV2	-	CASTPRVLGGSSFF	TGTGCCAGCACCCCGAGGGTTCTCGGGGGATCGAGTTTCTTC
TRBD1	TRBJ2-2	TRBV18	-	CASSGAGTANTGELFF	TGTGCCAGCTCCGGGGCCGGGACAGCTAACACCGGGGAGCTGTTTTTT
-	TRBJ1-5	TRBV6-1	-	CASSALGGGKSNQPQHF	TGTGCCAGCAGTGCGTTGGGCGGGGGCAAGAGCAATCAGCCCCAGCATTTT
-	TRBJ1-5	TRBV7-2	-	CASSSLGGLGQPQHF	TGTGCCAGCAGCTCACTGGGGGGGCTTGGTCAGCCCCAGCATTTT
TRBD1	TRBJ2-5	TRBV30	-	CAWNGQGATQYF	TGTGCCTGGAATGGGCAGGGGGCGACCCAGTACTTC
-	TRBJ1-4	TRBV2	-	CASSEARSDEKLFF	TGTGCCAGCAGTGAAGCGCGGTCTGATGAAAAACTGTTTTTT
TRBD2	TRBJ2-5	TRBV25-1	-	CASSQGLAEETQYF	TGTGCCAGCAGCCAAGGGCTAGCGGAAGAGACCCAGTACTTC
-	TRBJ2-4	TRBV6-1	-	CASSEVRGNIQYF	TGTGCCAGCAGTGAAGTCAGGGGAAACATTCAGTACTTC
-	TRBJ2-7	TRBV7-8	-	CASSLDGGYSVEQYF	TGTGCCAGCAGCTTAGATGGCGGGTATTCTGTCGAGCAGTACTTC
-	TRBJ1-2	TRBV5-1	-	CASSRDGTNYGYTF	TGCGCCAGCAGCAGAGACGGGACTAACTATGGCTACACCTTC
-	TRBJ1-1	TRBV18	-	CASSPQGNTEAFF	TGTGCCAGCTCACCGCAGGGGAACACTGAAGCTTTCTTT
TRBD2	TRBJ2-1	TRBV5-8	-	CASSHTSGGNNEQFF	TGCGCCAGCAGCCACACTAGCGGGGGAAACAATGAGCAGTTCTTC
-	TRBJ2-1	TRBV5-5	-	CASSFPDTGYSNEQFF	TGTGCCAGCAGCTTCCCTGACACAGGGTACTCCAATGAGCAGTTCTTC
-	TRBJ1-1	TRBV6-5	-	CASSYLRGGGYTEAFF	TGTGCCAGCAGTTACCTCCGGGGGGGCGGGTACACTGAAGCTTTCTTT
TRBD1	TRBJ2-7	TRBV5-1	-	CASRPGQVRYEQYF	TGCGCCAGCAGGCCGGGACAGGTCCGCTACGAGCAGTACTTC
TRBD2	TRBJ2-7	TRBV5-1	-	CASSATLAGTSYEQYF	TGCGCCAGCAGCGCCACTCTAGCGGGGACCTCCTACGAGCAGTACTTC
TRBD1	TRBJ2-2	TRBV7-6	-	CASSLADRGLAGELFF	TGTGCCAGCAGCTTAGCCGACAGGGGGCTCGCCGGGGAGCTGTTTTTT
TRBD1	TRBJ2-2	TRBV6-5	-	CASKGTGLTGELFF	TGTGCCAGCAAAGGGACAGGCCTCACCGGGGAGCTGTTTTTT
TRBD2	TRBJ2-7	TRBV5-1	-	CASSGGRTYEQYF	TGCGCCAGCTCGGGGGGAAGAACCTACGAGCAGTACTTC
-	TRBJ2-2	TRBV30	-	CAWSVVLWDTKNTGELFF	TGTGCCTGGAGTGTTGTATTGTGGGACACAAAGAACACCGGGGAGCTGTTTTTT
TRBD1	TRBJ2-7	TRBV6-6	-	CAVDRGFSYEQYF	TGTGCCGTGGACAGGGGTTTCTCCTACGAGCAGTACTTC
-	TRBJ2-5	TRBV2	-	CASSEARGGVGQETQYF	TGTGCCAGCAGTGAAGCTCGCGGCGGGGTGGGGCAGGAGACCCAGTACTTC
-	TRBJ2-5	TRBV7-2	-	CASRVDWGGVETQYF	TGTGCCAGCCGCGTCGATTGGGGGGGCGTTGAGACCCAGTACTTC
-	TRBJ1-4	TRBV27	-	CASSPQLALATNEKLFF	TGTGCCAGCAGCCCCCAATTGGCCCTTGCAACTAATGAAAAACTGTTTTTT
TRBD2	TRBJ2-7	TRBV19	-	CASSVDYGGYEQYF	TGTGCCAGTAGTGTGGACTACGGGGGGTACGAGCAGTACTTC
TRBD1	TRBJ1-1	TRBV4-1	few	CASSPGQGWTEAFF	TGCGCCAGCAGCCCCGGACAGGGTTGGACTGAAGCTTTCTTT
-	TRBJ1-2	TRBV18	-	CASSPEGYYGYTF	TGTGCCAGCTCACCGGAGGGGTACTATGGCTACACCTTC
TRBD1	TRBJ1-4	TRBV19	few	CASSMQGVGANEKLFF	TGTGCCAGTAGTATGCAGGGGGTCGGAGCTAATGAAAAACTGTTTTTT